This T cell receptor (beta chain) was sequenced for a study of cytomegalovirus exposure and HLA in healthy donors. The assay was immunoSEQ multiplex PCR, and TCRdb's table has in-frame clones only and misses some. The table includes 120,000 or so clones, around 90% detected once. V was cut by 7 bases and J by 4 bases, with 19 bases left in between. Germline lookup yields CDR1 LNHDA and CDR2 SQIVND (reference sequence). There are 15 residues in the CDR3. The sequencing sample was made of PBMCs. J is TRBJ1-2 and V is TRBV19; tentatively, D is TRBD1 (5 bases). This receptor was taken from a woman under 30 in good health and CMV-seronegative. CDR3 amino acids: CASNSYAGGGYGYTF. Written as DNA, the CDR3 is TGTGCCAGTAATTCATATGCTGGGGGGGGCTATGGCTACACCTTC.